The text below deals with one T cell receptor (beta chain). The antigen it recognizes is unknown. Within one base of it there is no much larger clone, and no base qualities were kept. TCRbeta CDR3 regions were amplified from genomic DNA using the immunoSEQ Assay, a bias-controlled multiplex PCR. On the authors' methods: Within the assay, amplification of reference gene primers was used to estimate how many nucleated cells each sample contained. To quantify the absolute abundance of each unique TCRbeta CDR3 rearrangement, sequence reads were collapsed and filtered. For each sample, productive Simpson clonality was calculated as the square root of Simpson's diversity index over productive rearrangements. This immuneACCESS table, as held by TCRdb, lists in-frame sequences with V and J called but not all clones. Of the missing ones, under half trace to an unresolved V gene in checked studies; the others have no known cause. That table furnishes V, J and clone size, whereas the DNA furnished D and trimming. A total of around 620,000 clones appear in this sample, around 89% of them only once. The ten largest clones take up over 0.2% of the sample.

Each collaborating institution followed its own protocols to collect whole blood in K2EDTA tubes. For TCRbeta analysis, collaborators shipped samples in one of three forms: frozen whole blood, isolated PBMCs, or DNA extracted from either of those sample types. This sample was included in a study of blood T cell repertoires in COVID-19 (TCRdb year 2020). Notes on the research overall: Collaborator samples came from the United States, Italy and Spain and covered acute and convalescent phases of COVID-19. The material from the prospective study consisted of cDNA or gDNA derived from T cells, B-cell-depleted T cells, or PBMCs. The repertoires were released in a freely available public database meant as a resource for research on the immune response to SARS-CoV-2. Where available, HLA class I and class II types were obtained from metadata supplied by the sample provider rather than from assay-based typing. Deeply sampled blood TCRbeta repertoires from subjects exposed to, actively infected with, or recovered from COVID-19 were included in the dataset. Sample metadata almost always included a de-identified subject ID, COVID-19 status, age in years and sex. The samples were drawn from two sources: the first 160 participants of the ongoing ImmuneRACE study, and 1,254 subjects contributed by 6 global collaborators. The full study reports these points: The amount of clinical and demographic metadata varied by source and participant and was provided uncurated.

Relative to germline, V is 6 bases shorter and J is 3 bases shorter, with 9 bases between their ends. Inclusive of the bounding cysteine and phenylalanine, the CDR3 is 12 residues long. Solely the CDR3 DNA is kept, with 36 bases framed from the first base. CDR1 and CDR2 (MDHEN, SYDVKM) derive from the germline V gene. Material: peripheral blood. The TCR comes from a woman aged 18-30 years with acute or convalescent COVID-19. The chain is assembled from TRBV28 and TRBJ2-7, with the D gene call left open. CDR3 region: CASSKTGYEQYF. The DNA sequence reads TGTGCCAGCAGCAAGACGGGCTACGAGCAGTACTTC.